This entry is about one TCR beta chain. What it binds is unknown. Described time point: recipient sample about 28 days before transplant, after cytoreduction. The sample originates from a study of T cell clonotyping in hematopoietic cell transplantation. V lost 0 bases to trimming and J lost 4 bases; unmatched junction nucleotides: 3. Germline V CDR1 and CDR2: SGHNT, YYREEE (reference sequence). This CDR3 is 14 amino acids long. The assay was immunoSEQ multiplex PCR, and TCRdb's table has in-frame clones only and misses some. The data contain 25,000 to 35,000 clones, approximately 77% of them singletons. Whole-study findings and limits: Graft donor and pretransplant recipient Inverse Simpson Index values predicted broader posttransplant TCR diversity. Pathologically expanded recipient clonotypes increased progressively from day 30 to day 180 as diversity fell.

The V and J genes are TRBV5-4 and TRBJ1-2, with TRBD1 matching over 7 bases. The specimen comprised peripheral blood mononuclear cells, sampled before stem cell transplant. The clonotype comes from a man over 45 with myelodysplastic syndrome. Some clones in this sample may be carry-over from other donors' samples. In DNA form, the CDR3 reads TGTGCCAGCAGCTTGGGGGACAGCATCTATGGCTACACCTTC. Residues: CASSLGDSIYGYTF.